These 30 T cell receptor beta chains came from one sample sequenced in a study of T cell repertoires in cytomegalovirus infection. MiXCR, run by TCRdb on the reads, gives a single entry per CDR3 protein. The top ten clones hold approximately 18% of a sample with about 140,000 distinct CDR3 sequences, about 6% of them seen once. Source material: PBMCs. These TCRs come from a human donor in good health (CMV status not recorded). Some clones in this sample may be carry-over from other donors' samples.

This clonotype showed up many times. The chain employs TRBV28 and TRBJ2-3; TRBD2 might be the D (5 bases). The germline V gene has CDR1 MDHEN and CDR2 SYDVKM. This CDR3 has 15 amino acids. Trimming stripped 5 bases from V and 0 bases from J, with 12 bases between. The CDR3 sequence is CASSPVALSTDTQYF. The DNA of the CDR3 is TGTGCCAGCAGTCCCGTAGCGTTGAGCACAGATACGCAGTATTTT.

This clonotype has at least ten counts. The chain couples TRBV7-8 to TRBJ2-3, with 11 bases that match TRBD2. Germline assignment: CDR1 SGHVS and CDR2 FQNEAQ. The CDR3 runs to 18 residues. The junction had 8 bases not matched to a gene; V was cut back by 2 bases and J by 1 base. The CDR3 bases are TGTGCCAGCAGCTTATTGTCTTTGGGACTAGCGGGCACAGATACGCAGTATTTT. Translation gives CASSLLSLGLAGTDTQYF.

This clonotype was counted many times. The V call is TRBV7-2, the J call TRBJ2-3; 9 positions agree with TRBD2. Germline V gene data show CDR1 as SGHTA and CDR2 as FQGNSA. The CDR3 contains 18 residues. With V trimmed by 2 bases and J by 6 bases, 15 bases remained unmatched. CDR3 loop: CASSLQVGGGAGFDTQYF. CDR3 bases: TGTGCCAGCAGCTTACAAGTCGGCGGGGGGGCCGGGTTCGATACGCAGTATTTT. The full variable domain, completed using reference TRBV7-2 and TRBJ2-3, is GAGVSQSPSNKVTEKGKDVELRCDPISGHTALYWYRQSLGQGLEFLIYFQGNSAPDKSGLPSDRFSAERTGGSVSTLTIQRTQQEDSAVYLCASSLQVGGGAGFDTQYFGPGTRLTVL.

This clonotype was seen ten or more times. The J gene is TRBJ1-1, the V gene TRBV7-2; no clear D. Deletions cut 5 bases from V and 5 bases from J, with 15 bases between. The CDR3 has 14 residues. The V gene's germline CDR1 is SGHTA and CDR2 FQGNSA. CDR3: CASSPQSGRTEAFF. CDR3 nucleotides: TGTGCCAGCAGCCCTCAGTCTGGGAGGACTGAAGCTTTCTTT.

This clonotype was observed at least ten times. The chain carries TRBV7-6 and TRBJ2-5; tentatively, D is TRBD2 (5 bases). V lost 1 base and J 2 bases, leaving 11 bases between the germline ends. Germline V lookup: CDR1 SGHVS, CDR2 FNYEAQ. This CDR3 contains 15 residues. CDR3 DNA: TGTGCCAGCAGCTTAGTGGGAAGCGGTCAAGAGACCCAGTACTTC. Its protein product is CASSLVGSGQETQYF.

This clonotype was counted ten times or more. This chain joins TRBV20-1 and TRBJ2-7; D is ambiguous. The CDR3 totals 11 residues. Germline CDR1 reads DFQATT; CDR2 reads SNEGSKA (reference sequence). The V end was cut by 2 bases, the J end by 6 bases, with 8 bases between. This chain's CDR3 is CSARHGREQYF. The CDR3, as DNA: TGCAGTGCTAGACACGGCCGCGAGCAGTACTTC.

This clonotype was counted only a few times. The chain couples TRBV12-3 or TRBV12-4 to TRBJ2-3; TRBD1 might be the D (5 bases). V gave up 4 bases and J gave up 4 bases, with 15 bases separating them. The CDR3 spans 15 residues. The chain's CDR3 is CASSSSGLSADTQYF. The CDR3 region has the DNA TGTGCCAGCAGTTCATCAGGGTTGAGTGCAGATACGCAGTATTTT.

The chain couples TRBV5-4 to TRBJ2-6; D is unresolved. V shed 7 bases and J shed 0 bases, with 8 bases lying between them. CDR3 size: 14 residues. Per germline, CDR1 SGHNT and CDR2 YYREEE (reference sequence). This CDR3 is CASHRSSGANVLTF. CDR3 in DNA: TGTGCCAGCCACCGTTCCTCTGGGGCCAACGTCCTGACTTTC.

Only a few counts were recorded for this clonotype. The chain couples TRBV20-1 to TRBJ2-1; D perhaps matches TRBD2 (5 bases). The length of the CDR3 is 14 residues. With 1 base removed from V and 5 bases from J, the gap between germline ends came to 12 bases. CDR1 DFQATT and CDR2 SNEGSKA come from the germline V gene (reference sequence). CDR3 loop: CSARVRLQNNEQFF. The CDR3 DNA reads as TGCAGTGCTAGAGTAAGACTACAAAACAATGAGCAGTTCTTC.

Concerning this clonotype itself: A read error is possible here, since a much larger clone lies one base away. The rearrangement links TRBV10-3 to TRBJ1-1; 7 nucleotides align to TRBD1. The CDR3 is 13 residues long. V was clipped by 6 bases and J by 1 base; unmatched bases: 2. The germline V gene has CDR1 ENHRY and CDR2 SYGVKD. The CDR3 DNA reads TGTGCCATCAGACGGGACAGGAACACTGAAGCTTTCTTT. Its translation: CAIRRDRNTEAFF.

The rearrangement links TRBV20-1 to TRBJ1-1; 8 bases align to TRBD1. Trimming took 3 bases from V and 8 from J; bases not matched to a gene: 8. Germline CDR1 is DFQATT and CDR2 is SNEGSKA (reference sequence). This CDR3 has 13 amino acids. CDR3 DNA: TGCAGTGCTAGTCAGGGGGCGCGGGGCGAAGCTTTCTTT. Translating it yields CSASQGARGEAFF.

Turning to this clonotype: A much bigger clone sits one base away, suggesting this may be a read error. The chain carries TRBV27 and TRBJ2-1; perhaps D is TRBD1 or TRBD2 (5 bases each). Germline V lookup: CDR1 MNHEY, CDR2 SMNVEV (reference sequence). CDR3 size: 17 residues. Trimming removed 0 bases from V and 4 bases from J, with 16 bases in between. CDR3: CASSLSPRGPPYNEQFF. Here the CDR3 DNA reads TGTGCCAGCAGTTTATCCCCCCGGGGACCACCATACAATGAGCAGTTCTTC.

In this sample, this clonotype turned up a few times. The DNA for the CDR3 is TGTGCCACCAGCACAATTTACAGGGGAATGAACACTGAAGCTTTCTTT. Translating gives CATSTIYRGMNTEAFF. This sequence joins TRBV15 and TRBJ1-1; 7 bases are a match to TRBD1. The junction had 8 bases not matched to a gene; V was cut back by 4 bases and J by 0 bases. The CDR3 totals 16 residues. Germline V gene lookup returns CDR1 LNHNV and CDR2 YYDKDF (reference sequence).

In this sample, this clonotype turned up many times. The chain combines TRBV15 with TRBJ1-3; D is perhaps TRBD1 (5 bases). This CDR3 is 15 amino acids long. Deletions cut 0 bases from V and 2 bases from J, with 8 bases between. In germline, CDR1 is LNHNV, CDR2 YYDKDF (reference sequence). In DNA form, the CDR3 reads TGTGCCACCAGCAGAGATGGGGGGGCTGGAAACACCATATATTTT. This sequence encodes CATSRDGGAGNTIYF. Together with reference TRBV15 and TRBJ1-3, the CDR3 gives the full variable domain: DAMVIQNPRYQVTQFGKPVTLSCSQTLNHNVMYWYQQKSSQAPKLLFHYYDKDFNNEADTPDNFQSRRPNTSFCFLDIRSPGLGDTAMYLCATSRDGGAGNTIYFGEGSWLTVV.

This clonotype was seen a few times. The chain combines TRBV11-3 with TRBJ2-3, with TRBD2 matching over 7 bases. The germline V gene encodes CDR1 SGHNT and CDR2 YENEEA. The CDR3 is made up of 16 amino acids. The ends lost 5 bases at V and 1 base at J; junction bases unmatched: 9. Written as DNA, the CDR3 is TGTGCCAGCAGCCGTAGGTTGGGGGGGGGCACAGATACGCAGTATTTT. As protein: CASSRRLGGGTDTQYF.

This clonotype was picked up many times. V and J are TRBV7-2 and TRBJ2-7; 12 nucleotides match TRBD2. The CDR3 totals 14 residues. V was pared by 6 bases and J by 3 bases, with 3 bases of the junction left unmatched. Germline CDR1 is SGHTA and CDR2 is FQGNSA. Here the CDR3 reads CASRELAGGYEQYF. CDR3 coding DNA: TGTGCCAGCAGAGAACTAGCGGGGGGCTACGAGCAGTACTTC. The variable domain in full, completed from reference TRBV7-2 and TRBJ2-7, reads GAGVSQSPSNKVTEKGKDVELRCDPISGHTALYWYRQSLGQGLEFLIYFQGNSAPDKSGLPSDRFSAERTGGSVSTLTIQRTQQEDSAVYLCASRELAGGYEQYFGPGTRLTVT.

This clonotype came up many times. The chain employs TRBV28 and TRBJ1-2; no clear D. The ends were cut back, 6 bases at V and 6 bases at J, with 14 bases in the middle. This CDR3 comprises 13 residues. The germline gives CDR1 MDHEN, CDR2 SYDVKM. The CDR3 DNA is TGTGCCAGCAGGTCGGCGGGCTTTCATGGCTACACCTTC. Translated: CASRSAGFHGYTF.

This clonotype was seen repeatedly, ten times or more. V gene TRBV12-3 or TRBV12-4 combines with J gene TRBJ2-2; TRBD2 matches at 8 bases. The CDR3 has 13 residues. Germline trimming cut 10 bases from V and 4 bases from J; bases unmatched to any gene: 5. CDR3 DNA sequence: TGTGCCACGCGGGGGGCGGGCACCGGGGAGCTGTTTTTT. Residues: CATRGAGTGELFF.

This clonotype was recorded many times. This chain uses TRBV7-2 with TRBJ2-5; 8 bases line up with TRBD2. The CDR3 spans 14 residues. The ends lost 3 bases at V and 1 base at J; junction bases unmatched: 1. CDR1 is SGHTA and CDR2 is FQGNSA in the germline V gene. The CDR3 DNA reads TGTGCCAGCAGCTTGGGACTAGTCCAAGAGACCCAGTACTTC. It is translated as CASSLGLVQETQYF.

The rearrangement links TRBV7-3 to TRBJ2-1; D is possibly TRBD1 (7 bases). The germline V gene encodes CDR1 SGHTA and CDR2 FQGTGA. With 6 bases removed from V and 12 bases from J, the gap between germline ends came to 24 bases. This CDR3 has 15 residues. The DNA of the CDR3 is TGTGCCAGCAGGGAGGGACAGTCCCCGTCTAGTGTGCAGTTCTTC. Amino acid sequence: CASREGQSPSSVQFF.

This clonotype was recorded a few times. The V call is TRBV6-2 or TRBV6-3, the J call TRBJ2-2, with 9 bases matching TRBD2. J gave up 6 bases and V 7 bases, and 6 bases lay outside the gene matches. Germline V lookup: CDR1 MNHEY, CDR2 SVGEGT. The CDR3 sequence is 14 residues long. The CDR3 reads CASTMGLAPGELFF. For the CDR3, the DNA is TGTGCCAGCACCATGGGACTAGCCCCCGGGGAGCTGTTTTTT.

In this sample, this clonotype turned up many times. The rearrangement links TRBV5-1 to TRBJ1-6; 9 nucleotides line up with TRBD1. CDR1 and CDR2 (germline): SGHRS, YFSETQ. The CDR3 has 15 amino acids. V shed 4 bases and J 9 bases; nucleotides not matched to a gene: 8. This CDR3 is CASSLEGQGISPLHF. The CDR3 DNA reads as TGCGCCAGCAGCCTGGAGGGACAGGGCATTTCACCCCTCCACTTT. The full variable domain, with the rest looked up from reference TRBV5-1 and TRBJ1-6, is KAGVTQTPRYLIKTRGQQVTLSCSPISGHRSVSWYQQTPGQGLQFLFEYFSETQRNKGNFPGRFSGRQFSNSRSEMNVSTLELGDSALYLCASSLEGQGISPLHFGNGTRLTVT.

The chain joins TRBV5-1 to TRBJ2-6; no firm D call. The V end was cut by 4 bases, the J end by 2 bases, with 10 bases between. The CDR3 loop spans 15 amino acids. CDR1 and CDR2 (germline): SGHRS, YFSETQ. The DNA for the CDR3 is TGCGCCAGCAGCCCTCCTAACCCTGGGGCCAACGTCCTGACTTTC. This gives the protein CASSPPNPGANVLTF.

In its sample, this clonotype was seen many times. The rearrangement links TRBV7-2 to TRBJ2-7; D might be TRBD1 or TRBD2, each matching 5 bases. Trimming left V 2 bases short and J 3 bases short, with 11 bases between. Germline V gene data show CDR1 as SGHTA and CDR2 as FQGNSA. The CDR3 length is 14 residues. The CDR3 reads CASSLSGGIYEQYF. CDR3 nucleotides: TGTGCCAGCAGCTTAAGTGGGGGAATCTACGAGCAGTACTTC.

In its sample, this clonotype was seen many times. V and J are TRBV4-2 and TRBJ1-2; D perhaps matches TRBD1 (5 bases). CDR3 size: 20 residues. V lost 1 base, J lost 4 bases, and 28 bases lay in between. Germline-derived CDR1 and CDR2 are LGHNA and YNFKEQ. The CDR3 nucleotides read TGTGCCAGCAGCCAAGCGCCTTTCCCGGACATTTCAACTATGGGCTATGGCTACACCTTC. Its translation is CASSQAPFPDISTMGYGYTF.

This clonotype was counted ten times or more. V is TRBV6-5 and J is TRBJ1-5; 7 nucleotides match TRBD1. Germline CDR1 MNHEY, CDR2 SVGAGI. With V trimmed by 10 bases and J by 2 bases, 5 bases remained unmatched. CDR3 length: 13 amino acids. CDR3 sequence: CATRQGGNQPQHF. In nucleotides, the CDR3 is TGTGCCACCCGACAGGGAGGCAATCAGCCCCAGCATTTT.

This clonotype was seen at least ten times. This sequence joins TRBV18 and TRBJ1-1, with a tentative D call TRBD1 (6 bases). V lost 1 base to trimming and J lost 5 bases, with 11 bases between them. The CDR3 is made up of 14 amino acids. The V gene's germline CDR1 is KGHSH and CDR2 LQKENI. In DNA, the CDR3 is TGTGCCAGCTCACCACAGGGGGGGTGGACTGAAGCTTTCTTT. It codes for CASSPQGGWTEAFF.

This clonotype occurred a few times. The rearrangement links TRBV13 to TRBJ1-1; TRBD1 is a possible D gene (5 bases). CDR3 length equals 15 residues. CDR1 and CDR2 (germline): PRHDT, FYEKMQ (reference sequence). V was pared by 5 bases and J by 5 bases, with 18 bases between. As DNA, the CDR3 is TGTGCCAGCAGCGGGAGGCTTGGGGGGAGGACTGAAGCTTTCTTT. Amino acid sequence: CASSGRLGGRTEAFF.

This clonotype was observed at least ten times. This chain joins TRBV11-2 and TRBJ2-5; the D gene is possibly TRBD2 (6 bases). Germline V CDR1 and CDR2: SGHAT, FQNNGV. The CDR3 runs 14 residues. Deletions cut 5 bases from V and 1 base from J, with 11 bases between. CDR3 amino acids: CASSRVSGQETQYF. The CDR3 DNA is TGTGCCAGCAGCAGGGTTAGCGGCCAAGAGACCCAGTACTTC.

The sample holds many counts of this clonotype. The chain employs TRBV28 and TRBJ2-7, with D possibly TRBD1 on 5 matching bases. Germline loops: CDR1 MDHEN, CDR2 SYDVKM. The CDR3 length is 15 residues. V was clipped by 6 bases and J by 2 bases, with 17 bases between them. The DNA for the CDR3 is TGTGCCAGCAGCAAACCGAAGGGGATCCCCTACGAGCAGTACTTC. It translates to CASSKPKGIPYEQYF. Using reference TRBV28 and TRBJ2-7 for the parts outside the CDR3, the full variable domain is DVKVTQSSRYLVKRTGEKVFLECVQDMDHENMFWYRQDPGLGLRLIYFSYDVKMKEKGDIPEGYSVSREKKERFSLILESASTNQTSMYLCASSKPKGIPYEQYFGPGTRLTVT.